This TCR beta chain was observed in a study of tumor-infiltrating lymphocytes in primary liver carcinoma. Study in general: The study obtained roughly 3.5 to 7.13 million productive TCRbeta reads per sample, similar across tissue types.

Germline V gene data show CDR1 as LGHNA and CDR2 as YSLEER. The CDR3 is 17 residues long, counting both termini. This clonotype was seen only once. This likely comes from a read error, as the CDR3 has no conserved phenylalanine or tryptophan at its end. Because the CDR3's place on the DNA is in doubt, the DNA is left out and the CDR3 is given as listed by TCRdb. Researchers generated TCR beta cDNA from around 510 ng of total RNA, relying on a constant-region primer. Modified slightly, ARM-PCR produced TCR beta libraries over three nested multiplex PCR rounds. Two initial PCR rounds of about 9 cycles each paired TRBV1-TRBV30 forward primers with a C-beta reverse primer. TCRdb used MiXCR to reprocess the multiplex PCR reads, holding one entry per CDR3 protein. The sample records approximately 190,000 distinct CDR3 sequences, about 82% being singletons. Co-extraction of RNA and DNA was performed on 20-30 mg of unsorted bulk tissue. Each tumor was sampled at four poles and its centre.

The sample was tumor tissue from primary liver carcinoma. V and J are TRBV4-3 and TRBJ2-6. The receptor's source is a man between 40 and 49 years old with primary liver carcinoma and hepatitis B virus infection. The CDR3 region is CASSQDGFRSGANVQTL.